A single sample is the source of the 24 T cell receptor beta chains below, sequenced in a study of tumor and adjacent non-tumor tissue in lung cancer. RNA was extracted from bulk tissue without any cell sorting. More than 3 cm separated this lung sample from the edge of the tumor. Three rounds of nested PCR, following a modified ARM-PCR protocol, produced the TCRbeta library. Using its own MiXCR run on the multiplex PCR reads, TCRdb lists one record per CDR3 protein. The top ten hold 51% of the sample, which has 70,000 to 90,000 distinct CDR3 sequences, 80% to 90% seen once. The sequencing input was distant non-tumor lung tissue. Source of these receptors: a man aged 55-75 years with non-small cell lung cancer.

Concerning this clonotype: This may come from a read error, since a much larger clone is one base off. The conserved final phenylalanine or tryptophan is absent from the CDR3, which likely points to a read error. The genes are TRBV12-5 and TRBJ2-7, with D perhaps being TRBD1 or TRBD2 (7 bases each). Germline assignment: CDR1 LGHNT and CDR2 FRNRAP. The CDR3 has 15 amino acids. V was pared by 5 bases and J by 7 bases, with 21 bases between. The CDR3 DNA follows: TGTGCTAGTGGTCTCAGACAGGGAGGGGACGGGGAGCAGTACATC. Its protein is CASGLRQGGDGEQYI.

A single count supports this clonotype. This may arise from a read error, as a much more abundant clone is one base away. This chain uses TRBV28 with TRBJ1-1; D perhaps matches TRBD1 (5 bases). V lost 5 bases and J 8 bases, leaving 15 bases between the germline ends. This CDR3 spans 13 amino acids. Germline CDR1 MDHEN, CDR2 SYDVKM. The CDR3 DNA reads as TGTGCCAGCAGTCTTCAGGTGCGGGGGGAAGCTTTCTTT. It is translated as CASSLQVRGEAFF.

As regards this clonotype: The junction does not match germline at one end; this may be a read error. The rearrangement joins TRBV4-2 to TRBJ2-1; D gene ambiguous. Per germline, CDR1 LGHNA and CDR2 YNFKEQ. The CDR3 contains 15 residues. Written as DNA, the CDR3 is TGTCCCAGCAGCCAAGATACTAAAACCTACAATGAGCAGTTCTTC. Translating gives CPSSQDTKTYNEQFF.

On this clonotype itself: A clone one base away is much larger, so this may be a read error. This chain uses TRBV7-3 with TRBJ1-5; TRBD1 might be the D (6 bases). Germline CDR1 and CDR2: SGHTA and FQGTGA. This CDR3 is 15 amino acids long. V dropped 2 bases and J dropped 4 bases, with 12 bases sitting between them. The CDR3 nucleotides read TGTGCCAGCAGCTTACCCTACAGGGTTAATCAGCCCCAGCATTTT. Its protein product is CASSLPYRVNQPQHF. Using reference TRBV7-3 and TRBJ1-5 for the parts outside the CDR3, the full variable domain is GAGVSQTPSNKVTEKGKYVELRCDPISGHTALYWYRQSLGQGPEFLIYFQGTGAADDSGLPNDRFFAVRPEGSVSTLKIQRTERGDSAVYLCASSLPYRVNQPQHFGDGTRLSIL.

This clonotype rates as medium-sized. CDR3 DNA: TGTGCCAGCAGCTCCATTAGGGGCCGAACTGGAAACACCATATATTTT. Residues: CASSSIRGRTGNTIYF. The chain recombines TRBV11-2 with TRBJ1-3; D may be TRBD1 (5 bases). Trimming shortened V by 4 bases and J by 2 bases, and 15 bases separated the two germline ends. The CDR3 runs 16 residues. The germline V gene has CDR1 SGHAT and CDR2 FQNNGV.

The rearrangement uses TRBV20-1 and TRBJ2-1, with TRBD2 matching over 7 bases. CDR1 DFQATT and CDR2 SNEGSKA come from the germline V gene (reference sequence). V dropped 5 bases and J dropped 7; count of bases not matched to a gene: 14. This CDR3 has 15 amino acids. DNA of the CDR3: TGCAGTGCTTGGAGGGCTGGCGGGAGTCTAAATGAGCAGTTCTTC. Translating gives CSAWRAGGSLNEQFF.

The V call is TRBV28, the J call TRBJ2-3; 9 bases map to TRBD2. CDR1 is MDHEN, CDR2 SYDVKM, per germline. This CDR3 has 14 amino acids. V lost 10 bases, J lost 4 bases, and 9 bases stayed unmatched. The CDR3 spells CATSLAGDADTQYF. CDR3 coding DNA: TGTGCCACCAGCTTAGCGGGAGACGCAGATACGCAGTATTTT.

The chain links TRBV29-1 to TRBJ1-1; TRBD1 matches 9 bases. The CDR3 consists of 14 residues. Germline V CDR1 and CDR2: SQVTM, ANQGSEA. J lost 0 bases, V lost 6 bases, and 5 bases had no gene match. CDR3 nucleotide sequence: TGCAGCGTGCGCACAGGGGGCGTGAACACTGAAGCTTTCTTT. This sequence encodes CSVRTGGVNTEAFF.

This clonotype was counted only a few times. The rearrangement joins TRBV19 to TRBJ1-1; D is possibly TRBD1 (5 bases). The CDR3 is 14 amino acids. Trimming shortened V by 3 bases and J by 2 bases, and 10 bases separated the two germline ends. Germline assignment: CDR1 LNHDA and CDR2 SQIVND (reference sequence). The CDR3, as DNA: TGTGCCAGTAGTATGCAGGGCCGAAACACTGAAGCTTTCTTT. Its translation is CASSMQGRNTEAFF.

This clonotype was seen more than once but under ten times. The gene calls are TRBV7-2 and TRBJ1-3; D not resolved. Germline V gives CDR1 SGHTA, CDR2 FQGNSA. The V end was cut by 1 base, the J end by 7 bases, with 5 bases between. The CDR3 spans 12 residues. CDR3 in DNA: TGTGCCAGCAGCTTAGTTGGTAACACCATATATTTT. This codes for CASSLVGNTIYF.

Concerning this clonotype itself: One end of the junction fails to match germline, which may point to a read error. V usage is TRBV20-1 and J usage is TRBJ2-5; 8 bases fit TRBD2. Germline CDR1 and CDR2: DFQATT and SNEGSKA (reference sequence). This CDR3 is 13 amino acids long. The CDR3 DNA follows: TGCAGTGCTAAGGGCGGGGGGCAATTGACCCGGTACTTC. Encoded protein: CSAKGGGQLTRYF.

This clonotype was observed a single time. V usage is TRBV11-3 and J usage is TRBJ2-2, with TRBD2 matching 7 bases. Trimming at V came to 4 bases and at J to 9 bases, leaving 20 bases not matched to a gene. This CDR3 has 18 amino acids. From germline, CDR1 is SGHNT and CDR2 YENEEA. This CDR3 is CASSSRGAGRYRARELFF. The CDR3 DNA is TGTGCCAGCAGCTCCCGGGGAGCGGGAAGATATAGAGCCAGGGAGCTGTTTTTT.

As concerns this clonotype: Because it lacks the conserved phenylalanine or tryptophan at the end, this CDR3 is likely a read error. The chain uses TRBV20-1 and TRBJ1-5; no firm D call. Germline V gives CDR1 DFQATT, CDR2 SNEGSKA (reference sequence). With 4 bases removed from V and 2 bases from J, the gap between germline ends came to 18 bases. This CDR3 region has 16 residues. The DNA for the CDR3 is TGCAGTGCTACCTTTGGACTGAGCCTCGGCAATCAGCCCCAGCATTCT. It translates to CSATFGLSLGNQPQHS.

Turning to this clonotype: The junction differs from germline at one of its ends, possibly a read error. V gene TRBV4-1 combines with J gene TRBJ1-1; the D is unclear. There are 15 residues in the CDR3. The V gene's germline CDR1 is MGHRA and CDR2 YSYEKL. The CDR3 region has the DNA TGCGCCATCAGCCAAGCAGGAGCGGAGAACTCTGAAGCTTTCTTT. Its protein is CAISQAGAENSEAFF.

For this clonotype: One end of the junction varies from germline; a read error may be responsible. The chain combines TRBV11-2 with TRBJ2-6; 7 bases line up with TRBD1. In germline, CDR1 is SGHAT, CDR2 FQNNGV. The CDR3 sequence is 19 residues long. For the CDR3, the DNA is TGTGCCAACACCTTAGTTCCAAAGGACAGGCCCTCTGGGGTCAACGTCCTGACTTTC. Its translation: CANTLVPKDRPSGVNVLTF.

This clonotype was counted ten times or more. The chain employs TRBV20-1 and TRBJ1-6, with 8 bases lining up with TRBD1. The CDR3 consists of 13 residues. The germline gives CDR1 DFQATT, CDR2 SNEGSKA (reference sequence). V shed 3 bases, J shed 8 bases, and the junction held 3 bases outside the gene matches. The CDR3: CSARGQEDSPLHF. For the CDR3, the DNA is TGCAGTGCTAGGGGACAGGAGGATTCACCCCTCCACTTT.

About this clonotype: Germline is not matched at one junction end, which may reflect a read error. The chain joins TRBV10-2 to TRBJ2-2; TRBD1 is a possible D gene (6 bases). The CDR3 spans 14 residues. From germline, CDR1 is WSHSY and CDR2 SAAADI. DNA for the CDR3: TGTGCCAGCAGCAACAGGGTGGGGATCGGGGAGCTGTTTTTT. Residues: CASSNRVGIGELFF.

This clonotype has a single count. V is TRBV6-5 and J is TRBJ1-2, with D hard to call. V was pared by 4 bases and J by 8 bases, with 14 bases between. The CDR3 runs to 13 residues. Germline lookup yields CDR1 MNHEY and CDR2 SVGAGI. The CDR3 spells CASSSAHLQGYTF. The CDR3 DNA reads as TGTGCCAGCAGTTCCGCCCACTTACAGGGCTACACCTTC.

This clonotype turned up a few times. The junction departs from germline at one end; a sequencing error may be responsible. The V call is TRBV6-6, the J call TRBJ2-7; D tentatively fits TRBD1 or TRBD2 (5 bases each). This CDR3 is built from 14 residues. CDR1 and CDR2 from the germline V gene are MNHNY and SVGAGI (reference sequence). CDR3 region: CASSLRGTTYEQYF. CDR3 nucleotides: TGTGCTAGCAGCCTCCGGGGCACGACCTACGAGCAGTACTTC.

Concerning this clonotype: Since a much larger clone is just one base distant, this may be a read error. The rearrangement joins TRBV12-3 or TRBV12-4 to TRBJ1-5; D is possibly TRBD1 (5 bases). The CDR3 loop spans 13 amino acids. The CDR3 sequence is CVSSSGWNQPQHF. CDR3 DNA: TGTGTCAGCAGTTCAGGGTGGAATCAGCCCCAGCATTTT.

On this clonotype: No DNA is shown, since the ends of the CDR3 on it are uncertain; the CDR3 is the one TCRdb lists. The chain employs TRBV6-6 and TRBJ2-1; the listed D gene, TRBD2, was not tested against the DNA. The CDR3 length is 15 residues, termini included. In germline, CDR1 is MNHNY, CDR2 SVGAGI (reference sequence). The CDR3 protein is CASRWGGGAYNERFF.

Comment on this clonotype: One end of the junction varies from germline; a read error may be responsible. The chain couples TRBV6-5 to TRBJ2-6; possible D gene TRBD2, 5 bases. This CDR3 region has 17 residues. In germline, CDR1 is MNHEY, CDR2 SVGAGI. CDR3 DNA sequence: TGTGCCAGCAGCCTAGCAGGAGCCAGATCTGGAGCCAACGTCCTGACTTTC. Translating gives CASSLAGARSGANVLTF.

Concerning this clonotype itself: A much larger clonotype is one base distant, so this may be a read error. The genes are TRBV6-5 and TRBJ1-1, with D possibly matching TRBD1 (6 bases). Looked up from germline, CDR1 is MNHEY and CDR2 is SVGAGI. There are 14 residues in the CDR3. V lost 5 bases and J lost 5, with 15 bases in between. DNA for the CDR3: TGTGCCAGCAGTCGGAGGGGGGCGCAAACTGAAGCTTTCTTT. Translating it yields CASSRRGAQTEAFF.

In its sample, this clonotype was seen many times. This sequence joins TRBV5-1 and TRBJ2-1; D tentatively fits TRBD1 or TRBD2 (7 bases each). Germline lookup yields CDR1 SGHRS and CDR2 YFSETQ. The length of the CDR3 is 16 residues. Between the trimmed V and J ends, which lost 0 bases and 1 base, there was a span of 11 bases. CDR3 region: CASSLGQGGSYNEQFF. DNA for the CDR3: TGCGCCAGCAGCTTGGGACAGGGAGGGTCCTACAATGAGCAGTTCTTC.